This paragraph covers one TCR beta chain sequence. Trimming removed 3 bases from V and 1 base from J, with 11 bases in between. Germline V lookup: CDR1 LNHDA, CDR2 SQIVND (reference sequence). CDR3 length: 15 amino acids. Libraries were prepared by immunoSEQ multiplex PCR; TCRdb keeps only in-frame clonotypes and omits some of them. The table lists about 46,000 clones, approximately 89% of them singletons. The time point: after dendritic cell vaccination, including at tumor progression/relapse. Only patients with spare fresh-frozen tumor and over two years of follow-up were included. PBMC were collected before vaccination, two weeks after the third vaccination, and at progression. The sample belongs to a study of glioma-infiltrating T cells after dendritic cell vaccination.

The clonotype was recovered from a human donor with glioblastoma. Here the sequenced sample was blood, taken after dendritic cell vaccination. The chain combines TRBV19 with TRBJ2-3; D might be TRBD2 (6 bases). The CDR3 nucleotides read TGTGCCAGTAGTATCGTGGGAGGCGGCACAGATACGCAGTATTTT. This codes for CASSIVGGGTDTQYF.